The 24 T cell receptor beta chains reported below all come from one sample, sequenced in a study of CD8+ T cells in alopecia areata. Following extraction, RNA underwent reverse transcription to cDNA, which served as the sequencing template. TCRdb keeps only in-frame clones here, not all; method: immunoSEQ multiplex PCR. The sample lists more than 200,000 clones; under 80% were seen once. Material: CD4+ T cells sorted from blood, obtained at week 0. These receptors were obtained from a human donor with alopecia areata.

This clone was seen once. This rearrangement joins TRBV27 to TRBJ2-6; D unclear. V dropped 3 bases and J dropped 2 bases, with 2 bases sitting between them. The germline CDR1 and CDR2 sequences are MNHEY and SMNVEV (reference sequence). This CDR3 region has 13 residues. The CDR3 coding sequence is TGTGCCAGCAGTTTTCCTGGGGCCAACGTCCTGACTTTC. This translates into CASSFPGANVLTF.

The rearrangement joins TRBV30 to TRBJ1-5, with TRBD1 matching 8 bases. V shed 3 bases and J 0 bases; nucleotides not matched to a gene: 7. Germline-derived CDR1 and CDR2 are GTSNPN and SVGIG (reference sequence). The CDR3 has 16 amino acids. The CDR3 loop reads CAWSVGQGPSNQPQHF. The CDR3 DNA reads as TGTGCCTGGAGCGTAGGACAGGGACCTAGCAATCAGCCCCAGCATTTT.

This clone has only one observation. The chain joins TRBV5-6 to TRBJ2-3; D is uncertain. This CDR3 contains 15 residues. The germline V gene has CDR1 SGHDT and CDR2 YYEEEE. Trimming left V 2 bases short and J 0 bases short, with 10 bases between. Here the CDR3 DNA reads TGTGCCAGCAGCTTCTTGACTGGAAGCACAGATACGCAGTATTTT. This translates into CASSFLTGSTDTQYF.

This sequence joins TRBV6-4 and TRBJ1-4; D unresolved. The CDR3 is 13 amino acids. Germline V gene lookup returns CDR1 MRHNA and CDR2 SNTAGT. V was shortened by 4 bases and J by 11 bases, with 14 bases between the two germline ends. CDR3 in DNA: TGTGCCAGCAGTGCTCAACCATTGGGGAAACTGTTTTTT. This encodes CASSAQPLGKLFF.

The chain links TRBV6-6 to TRBJ1-5; TRBD1 might be the D (5 bases). In germline, CDR1 is MNHNY, CDR2 SVGAGI (reference sequence). The CDR3 has 14 amino acids. Trimming stripped 5 bases from V and 2 bases from J, with 10 bases between. The CDR3 sequence: CASSQGRGNQPQHF. The CDR3 DNA reads TGTGCCAGCAGTCAGGGTCGGGGCAATCAGCCCCAGCATTTT.

This clone was picked up one time. The CDR3 sequence is CASSVTTGVGNYGYTF. The CDR3 DNA follows: TGTGCCAGCAGCGTAACGACAGGGGTTGGGAACTATGGCTACACCTTC. The chain recombines TRBV9 with TRBJ1-2; 8 positions match TRBD1. CDR1 is SGDLS, CDR2 YYNGEE, per germline. Trimming at V came to 1 base and at J to 2 bases, leaving 7 bases not matched to a gene. This CDR3 region has 16 residues.

Only a few counts were recorded for this clone. The chain uses TRBV29-1 and TRBJ2-1, with no clear D. The germline V gene encodes CDR1 SQVTM and CDR2 ANQGSEA. V gave up 8 bases and J gave up 0 bases, with 14 bases separating them. This CDR3 is built from 14 residues. The CDR3 reads CSFADRSSYNEQFF. DNA for the CDR3: TGCAGCTTTGCGGACCGGAGCTCCTACAATGAGCAGTTCTTC.

This clone was recorded once. CDR3 amino acids: CASSLWGQAGYEQYF. The CDR3 DNA reads TGTGCCAGCAGCCTTTGGGGACAGGCCGGATACGAGCAGTACTTC. This sequence joins TRBV5-4 and TRBJ2-7, with 8 nucleotides matching TRBD1. V lost 4 bases to trimming and J lost 4 bases; unmatched junction nucleotides: 10. The CDR3 has 15 amino acids. Per the germline V gene, CDR1 is SGHNT and CDR2 is YYREEE (reference sequence).

This clone has ten or more counts. The chain has TRBV7-9 and TRBJ2-5; D uncertain. Trimming shortened V by 3 bases and J by 4 bases, and 15 bases separated the two germline ends. The CDR3 sequence is 15 residues long. In germline, CDR1 is SEHNR, CDR2 FQNEAQ (reference sequence). The CDR3: CASSLPAGWGETQYF. The CDR3 nucleotides are TGTGCCAGCAGCTTGCCTGCCGGTTGGGGAGAGACCCAGTACTTC.

V is TRBV10-3 and J is TRBJ1-1; no definite D call. The CDR3 runs 14 residues. Deletions cut 3 bases from V and 3 bases from J, with 11 bases between. Germline V lookup: CDR1 ENHRY, CDR2 SYGVKD. CDR3 sequence: CAISELGPYTEAFF. For the CDR3, the DNA is TGTGCCATCAGTGAATTGGGCCCTTACACTGAAGCTTTCTTT.

To note about this clone: Other nucleotide sequences in the sample specify the same CDR3. The chain is built from TRBV30 and TRBJ2-7; tentatively, D is TRBD1 (6 bases). The CDR3 extends over 12 amino acids. Germline CDR1 is GTSNPN and CDR2 is SVGIG (reference sequence). V lost 3 bases to trimming and J lost 2 bases, with 8 bases between them. CDR3 protein: CAWRQGTYEQYF. The CDR3 region has the DNA TGTGCCTGGAGACAGGGAACCTACGAGCAGTACTTC.

The gene calls are TRBV11-2 and TRBJ2-7; TRBD1 matches at 9 bases. CDR3 size: 15 residues. Germline values: CDR1 SGHAT, CDR2 FQNNGV. Trimming at V came to 4 bases and at J to 0 bases, leaving 4 bases not matched to a gene. The CDR3 coding sequence is TGTGCCAGCAGCTGGACAGGGGCTAACTCCTACGAGCAGTACTTC. It encodes CASSWTGANSYEQYF.

Regarding this clone: The sample has other DNA sequences that encode this CDR3 too. The J gene is TRBJ2-5, the V gene TRBV29-1; a possible D gene is TRBD1 (6 bases). The CDR3 runs to 12 residues. The V and J ends lost 7 bases and 4 bases respectively, with 13 bases between them. Germline loops: CDR1 SQVTM, CDR2 ANQGSEA. The CDR3 sequence: CSAMTGSETQYF. The CDR3 DNA is TGCAGCGCCATGACAGGTTCAGAGACCCAGTACTTC. Full variable domain (remainder filled in from reference TRBV29-1 and TRBJ2-5): SAVISQKPSRDICQRGTSLTIQCQVDSQVTMMFWYRQQPGQSLTLIATANQGSEATYESGFVIDKFPISRPNLTFSTLTVSNMSPEDSSIYLCSAMTGSETQYFGPGTRLLVL.

The chain uses TRBV2 and TRBJ2-7, with D possibly matching TRBD1 (7 bases). Germline V gives CDR1 SNHLY, CDR2 FYNNEI. The V end lost 6 bases, the J end lost 3 bases, and 12 bases lay between the germline ends. The CDR3 length is 13 residues. The DNA for the CDR3 is TGTGCCAGCAGGGAGGGACAGCTCTACGAGCAGTACTTC. Translated, it gives CASREGQLYEQYF. Full variable domain (rest looked up from reference TRBV2 and TRBJ2-7): EPEVTQTPSHQVTQMGQEVILRCVPISNHLYFYWYRQILGQKVEFLVSFYNNEISEKSEIFDDQFSVERPDGSNFTLKIRSTKLEDSAMYFCASREGQLYEQYFGPGTRLTVT.

Only a few counts were recorded for this clone. V is TRBV6-5 and J is TRBJ1-2; D is ambiguous. Germline CDR1 and CDR2: MNHEY and SVGAGI. This CDR3 comprises 11 residues. V was cut by 10 bases and J by 2 bases, with 8 bases left in between. In nucleotides, the CDR3 is TGTGCCACCCAGGAAAACTATGGCTACACCTTC. This translates into CATQENYGYTF.

V is TRBV29-1 and J is TRBJ2-2; 9 bases fit TRBD2. The CDR3 consists of 16 residues. Germline loops: CDR1 SQVTM, CDR2 ANQGSEA. V dropped 1 base and J dropped 0; count of bases not matched to a gene: 3. CDR3 sequence reads: CSVEGGLASNTGELFF. The DNA for the CDR3 is TGCAGCGTTGAAGGGGGACTAGCCTCGAACACCGGGGAGCTGTTTTTT.

The V call is TRBV9, the J call TRBJ2-2; no clear D gene. The CDR3 covers 12 residues. Trimming pared 0 bases from V and 7 bases from J, leaving 4 bases between. Germline lookup yields CDR1 SGDLS and CDR2 YYNGEE. Here the CDR3 DNA reads TGTGCCAGCAGCGTAGGGTACGGGGAGCTGTTTTTT. It yields the protein CASSVGYGELFF.

This rearrangement joins TRBV30 to TRBJ2-1; no definite D call. The CDR3 is made up of 15 amino acids. V lost 4 bases, J lost 2 bases, and 15 bases lay in between. Germline CDR1 reads GTSNPN; CDR2 reads SVGIG (reference sequence). The CDR3 region has the DNA TGTGCCTGGACCAAGGGCTTCGGCGCCTACAATGAGCAGTTCTTC. It codes for CAWTKGFGAYNEQFF.

This clone was seen a single time. The gene calls are TRBV10-3 and TRBJ2-5; D uncertain. CDR3 length: 12 residues. Germline CDR1 is ENHRY and CDR2 is SYGVKD. Trimming removed 3 bases from V and 2 bases from J, with 4 bases in between. CDR3 nucleotides: TGTGCCATCAGTGACGGGCAAGAGACCCAGTACTTC. Protein: CAISDGQETQYF.

The chain is built from TRBV9 and TRBJ2-2; D not certain. CDR1 and CDR2 (germline): SGDLS, YYNGEE. V was trimmed by 0 bases and J by 1 base, leaving 7 bases between them. The CDR3 runs 15 residues. The CDR3 DNA reads as TGTGCCAGCAGCGTAGATCCAGGGAACACCGGGGAGCTGTTTTTT. Protein product: CASSVDPGNTGELFF.

The chain combines TRBV25-1 with TRBJ1-6, with TRBD1 matching over 12 bases. CDR3 size: 15 residues. The germline V gene encodes CDR1 MGHDK and CDR2 SYGVNS. The trim removed 4 bases at V and 10 bases at J, leaving 5 bases unmatched. CDR3 bases: TGTGCCAGCAGTGCCGGGACAGGGGGCTGGTCACCCCTCCACTTT. Translation gives CASSAGTGGWSPLHF.

The V gene is TRBV7-2, the J gene TRBJ2-1; D ambiguous. CDR3 length: 15 amino acids. Germline V gives CDR1 SGHTA, CDR2 FQGNSA. V gave up 6 bases and J gave up 0 bases, with 12 bases separating them. The CDR3 sequence: CASRFRVSSYNEQFF. As DNA, the CDR3 is TGTGCCAGCAGATTCCGGGTAAGCTCCTACAATGAGCAGTTCTTC.

A note on this clone: Relative to the germline gene, one junction end is altered; a read error may explain this. The chain is built from TRBV30 and TRBJ1-5; D remains unclear. The CDR3 contains 12 residues. Germline V CDR1 and CDR2: GTSNPN, SVGIG (reference sequence). The CDR3 loop reads CTWSVGGQPQHF. Written as DNA, the CDR3 is TGTACCTGGAGTGTAGGAGGGCAGCCCCAGCATTTT.

This rearrangement joins TRBV29-1 to TRBJ2-2; weak D call: TRBD2 (5 bases). Trimming pared 7 bases from V and 8 bases from J, leaving 14 bases between. The CDR3 has 12 residues. Germline V gives CDR1 SQVTM, CDR2 ANQGSEA. This CDR3 is CSDRTGWGELFF. The CDR3 nucleotides are TGCAGCGACCGGACGGGGTGGGGGGAGCTGTTTTTT.